This TCR beta chain was identified in a study of T cells after yellow fever vaccination. Overall study: In the case of low-cell-number fractions, SMART-Seq v4 Ultra Low Input was used for preparation.

TCRdb re-derived calls from the 5' RACE reads in MiXCR, one entry per CDR3 protein. This sample has some 600,000 distinct CDR3 sequences, with 9% to 15% found just once. CDR3 length equals 14 residues. Germline V CDR1 and CDR2: MNHNS, SASEGT. Deletions cut 7 bases from V and 6 bases from J, with 19 bases between. As to this clonotype: As yet, its antigen is unknown.

Study-level points and caveats: Reappearing after the booster were most of the clones from primary vaccination (roughly 95% CD4, approximately 85% CD8). Of the clonotypes, a small share occurred in both CD4 and CD8 compartments. The study found a weaker secondary response that peaked faster, day 5 versus 15.

Material: PBMCs, obtained on the day of the yellow fever booster vaccination. V usage is TRBV6-1 and J usage is TRBJ2-7; D is possibly TRBD1 (6 bases). The sequence came from a man under 40 who received the YFV17D yellow fever vaccine. The CDR3 DNA is TGTGCCAGCACCCCGAGTAACAGGGTTGGCGAGCAGTACTTC. Translating it yields CASTPSNRVGEQYF.